These T cell receptor beta chains were read from a single sample in a study of shared clonotypes between healthy human individuals. Sequenced by immunoSEQ multiplex PCR; TCRdb stores in-frame clones only, minus some. The sample contains over a million clones, 65% to 80% of which appear only once. The sequenced sample was memory CD4+ T cells sorted from blood. The source is a man aged 18 to 35 in good health. Each CDR3 is given with its conserved first and last residue. The D gene is left open where the match is weak. The size of a clone is reported for some rows only, either as once, few or many, or as a class for expanded clones.

j_gene	d_gene	v_gene	abundance	CDR3aa	CDR3nt
TRBJ2-5	NA	TRBV11-2	NA	CASSPGVGAAQYF	TGTGCCAGCAGCCCGGGGGTGGGAGCGGCCCAGTACTTC
TRBJ1-4	TRBD1	TRBV13	NA	CASSLARGEEKLFF	TGTGCCAGCAGCTTAGCCAGGGGGGAAGAAAAACTGTTTTTT
TRBJ2-2	NA	TRBV9	NA	CASSAATGELFF	TGTGCCAGCAGCGCAGCGACAGGCGAGCTGTTTTTT
TRBJ2-3	NA	TRBV28	once	CASSLERGTDTQYF	TGTGCCAGCAGTTTGGAGAGGGGCACAGATACGCAGTATTTT
TRBJ2-2	NA	TRBV5-4	NA	CASSQDGNWAGELFF	TGTGCCAGCAGCCAAGACGGGAACTGGGCCGGGGAGCTGTTTTTT
TRBJ2-1	TRBD2	TRBV7-2	NA	CASSQSGSLGNEQFF	TGTGCCAGCAGCCAGAGCGGGAGTCTCGGCAATGAGCAGTTCTTC
TRBJ2-2	NA	TRBV5-1	NA	CASSLGQNTGELFF	TGCGCCAGCAGCTTGGGTCAGAACACCGGGGAGCTGTTTTTT
TRBJ1-2	TRBD1	TRBV25-1	many	CASSAGTGDGYTF	TGTGCCAGCAGTGCCGGGACAGGGGACGGCTACACCTTC
TRBJ2-7	TRBD1	TRBV5-3	NA	CASSRGQGYEQYF	TGTGCCAGCAGCAGAGGACAGGGCTACGAGCAGTACTTC
TRBJ2-7	TRBD1	TRBV18	NA	CASSPPRGHPTQQYF	TGTGCCAGCTCACCACCGAGGGGGCATCCTACCCAGCAGTACTTC
TRBJ2-3	TRBD2	TRBV10-2	NA	CASISGTSTDTQYF	TGCGCCAGCATCAGCGGGACTAGCACAGATACGCAGTATTTT
TRBJ2-5	TRBD2	TRBV5-4	NA	CASSSGLAGGETQYF	TGTGCCAGCAGCTCGGGACTAGCGGGAGGAGAGACCCAGTACTTC
TRBJ1-1	NA	TRBV6-6	few	CASTYRGSLNTEAFF	TGTGCCAGCACTTACCGGGGGTCCTTGAACACTGAAGCTTTCTTT
TRBJ2-1	TRBD2	TRBV12-5	NA	CASGFGTSDLGYEQFF	TGTGCTAGTGGTTTCGGGACTAGCGACCTAGGGTATGAGCAGTTCTTC
TRBJ2-7	TRBD1	TRBV28	few	CASSPVDRDINEQYF	TGTGCCAGCAGTCCCGTGGACAGGGACATCAACGAGCAGTACTTC
TRBJ1-5	TRBD1	TRBV5-8	NA	CASSLGQGTYQPQHF	TGTGCCAGCAGCTTGGGACAGGGGACTTATCAGCCCCAGCATTTT
TRBJ2-2	NA	TRBV6-5	NA	CASSYSGANTGELFF	TGTGCCAGCAGTTACTCGGGGGCGAACACCGGGGAGCTGTTTTTT
TRBJ1-2	NA	TRBV15	once	CATSRDLSYGYTF	TGTGCCACCAGCAGAGATTTGAGCTATGGCTACACCTTC
TRBJ2-3	NA	TRBV5-4	NA	CASSFQGADTQYF	TGTGCCAGCAGCTTCCAGGGTGCAGATACGCAGTATTTT
TRBJ1-2	NA	TRBV2	few	CASRFDGLVGTF	TGTGCCAGCAGATTCGACGGATTGGTAGGGACCTTC
TRBJ1-2	NA	TRBV6-5	NA	CASSPGPDYGYTF	TGTGCCAGCAGTCCAGGCCCAGACTATGGCTACACCTTC
TRBJ2-2	TRBD1	TRBV10-1	NA	CASSESGTGPGELFF	TGCGCCAGCAGTGAGTCCGGGACAGGGCCCGGGGAGCTGTTTTTT
TRBJ1-5	NA	TRBV5-4	NA	CASSPNSAADSNQPQHF	TGTGCCAGCAGCCCCAATTCCGCGGCTGATAGCAATCAGCCCCAGCATTTT
TRBJ2-2	NA	TRBV5-8	NA	CASSLVGGIATGELFF	TGTGCCAGCAGCTTGGTAGGCGGGATAGCGACCGGGGAGCTGTTTTTT
TRBJ2-2	NA	TRBV18	NA	CASSWSPNTGELFF	TGTGCCAGCTCTTGGTCACCGAACACCGGGGAGCTGTTTTTT
TRBJ2-1	TRBD2	TRBV10-1	NA	CASSAWGLAKGNEQFF	TGCGCCAGCAGTGCCTGGGGACTAGCGAAAGGCAATGAGCAGTTCTTC
TRBJ2-3	TRBD2	TRBV30	NA	CAFTTSGTSTDTQYF	TGTGCCTTTACGACTAGCGGGACGTCCACAGATACGCAGTATTTT
TRBJ1-1	NA	TRBV2	NA	CASSGTLNTEAFF	TGTGCCAGCAGCGGTACCTTGAACACTGAAGCTTTCTTT
TRBJ1-1	NA	TRBV4-1	NA	CASSQEIVSRTEAFF	TGCGCCAGCAGCCAAGAAATAGTGAGTCGCACTGAAGCTTTCTTT
TRBJ1-6	NA	TRBV30	few	CAWSRWAGTVF	TGTGCCTGGAGTAGATGGGCAGGCACCGTCTTT
TRBJ1-1	TRBD1	TRBV6-5	NA	CASRRQGANTEAFF	TGTGCCAGCAGAAGACAGGGGGCGAACACTGAAGCTTTCTTT
TRBJ2-5	NA	TRBV5-8	NA	CASSLSGDKFQETQYF	TGTGCCAGCAGCTTGTCAGGGGACAAGTTCCAAGAGACCCAGTACTTC
TRBJ1-2	NA	TRBV30	NA	CAWSVTGHGYTF	TGTGCCTGGAGTGTAACGGGGCATGGCTACACCTTC
TRBJ1-2	TRBD1	TRBV29-1	once	CSVAEQGVNGYTF	TGCAGCGTTGCGGAACAGGGGGTCAATGGCTACACCTTC
TRBJ2-1	NA	TRBV5-1	NA	CASSLGYSETGEQFF	TGCGCCAGCAGCTTGGGGTACTCTGAGACCGGGGAGCAGTTCTTC